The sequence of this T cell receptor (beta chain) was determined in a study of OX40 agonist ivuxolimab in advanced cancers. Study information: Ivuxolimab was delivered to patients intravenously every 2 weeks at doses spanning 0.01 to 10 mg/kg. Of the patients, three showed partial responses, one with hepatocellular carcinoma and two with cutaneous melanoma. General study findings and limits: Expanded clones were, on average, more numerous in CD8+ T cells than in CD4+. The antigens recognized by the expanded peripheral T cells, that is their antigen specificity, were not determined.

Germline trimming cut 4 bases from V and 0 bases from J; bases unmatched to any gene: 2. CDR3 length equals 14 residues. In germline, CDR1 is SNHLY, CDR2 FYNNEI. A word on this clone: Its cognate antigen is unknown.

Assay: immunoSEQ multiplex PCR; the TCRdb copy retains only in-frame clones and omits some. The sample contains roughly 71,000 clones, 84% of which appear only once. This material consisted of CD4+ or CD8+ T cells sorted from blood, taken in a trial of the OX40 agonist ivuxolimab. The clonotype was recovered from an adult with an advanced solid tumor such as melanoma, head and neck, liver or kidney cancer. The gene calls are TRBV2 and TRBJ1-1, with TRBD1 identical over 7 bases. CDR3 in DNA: TGTGCCAGCAGTGTCGGGACAGTGAACACTGAAGCTTTCTTT. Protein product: CASSVGTVNTEAFF. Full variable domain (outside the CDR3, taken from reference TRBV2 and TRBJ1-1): EPEVTQTPSHQVTQMGQEVILRCVPISNHLYFYWYRQILGQKVEFLVSFYNNEISEKSEIFDDQFSVERPDGSNFTLKIRSTKLEDSAMYFCASSVGTVNTEAFFGQGTRLTVV.